This T cell receptor beta chain appears in the sequencing data of a study of blood T cell repertoires in COVID-19 (dated by TCRdb to about 2020). For context, the study as a whole: Samples from collaborators originated in the United States, Italy and Spain and spanned both the acute and convalescent phases of COVID-19. The repertoires were released in a freely available public database meant as a resource for research on the immune response to SARS-CoV-2. Subjects who had been exposed to COVID-19, were actively infected with it, or had recovered from it provided the deeply sampled blood TCRbeta repertoires that made up the dataset. The material from the prospective study consisted of cDNA or gDNA derived from T cells, B-cell-depleted T cells, or PBMCs. A de-identified subject ID, COVID-19 status, age in years and sex were almost always included in the sample metadata. Samples came from the ongoing ImmuneRACE study (first 160 participants) plus 1,254 subjects from 6 global collaborators. Where HLA class I and class II types were available, the types were taken from metadata supplied by the sample provider, not from assay-based typing.

About this clone: The clone's antigen remains unknown. Per-base qualities were not stored, and no clone one base away is much larger.

Participants in the prospective study were enrolled through a virtual design, were aged about 18 to 100 years, and lived in about 25 United States geographic areas. Cohort assignment in the prospective study relied on participant-reported clinical history from a screening survey and a study questionnaire. A participant counted as exposed if, within 2 weeks of entering the study, that participant had been in contact with someone who had a PCR-confirmed or clinician-diagnosed COVID-19 case. In the prospective study, mobile phlebotomists collected whole blood, serum and a nasopharyngeal or oropharyngeal swab from each participant. Additional blood draws and questionnaires over an approximately two-month period could optionally be provided by prospective study participants. Before DNA extraction, blood samples from the prospective study were shipped at room temperature or frozen. The immunoSEQ Assay, a bias-controlled multiplex PCR, was used to amplify TCRbeta CDR3 regions from genomic DNA. On the authors' methods: Nucleated cell counts per sample were estimated from amplification of reference gene primers within the assay. Sequence reads were collapsed and filtered to measure the absolute abundance of every unique TCRbeta CDR3 rearrangement. For each sample, productive Simpson clonality was calculated as the square root of Simpson's diversity index across productive rearrangements. TCRdb obtained this table from immuneACCESS and retained in-frame rearrangements with V and J assigned. These tables miss some clones; where compared with another copy, unresolved V genes account for less than half of the shortfall, and the remainder is unexplained. V and J calls plus clone size are reproduced from that table; the DNA served to infer D and trimming. The sample table records 200,000 to 250,000 clones; 85% to 90% of these occur just once. The top ten clonotypes cover around 0.85% of the sample.

According to the germline V gene, CDR1 reads SGHDN and CDR2 reads FVKESK. The CDR3 runs 13 residues from the cysteine to the phenylalanine. Only the CDR3 DNA stays, 39 bases, in frame from base 1. General study outcomes and caveats: The amount of clinical and demographic metadata varied by source and participant and was provided uncurated.

The specimen sequenced was PBMCs or T cells enriched from blood (not recorded which). The chain joins TRBV14 to TRBJ1-1; the D segment could be TRBD1, given 6 matching bases. This receptor was obtained from a man aged 45-65 years who had been exposed to COVID-19. The CDR3: CASNREINTEAFF. Here is the DNA: TGTGCGTCAAACAGGGAGATTAATACTGAAGCTTTCTTT.